Below, 15 T cell receptor beta chains from the same sample are listed, as sequenced in a study of blood T cells in healthy people across ages. Through a sample-barcoded 5' primer and a J-beta primer mix, a second PCR was run for about 6 to 12 cycles. TCRdb reprocessed the 5' RACE reads with MiXCR, giving one entry per CDR3 protein. Seen here are about 830,000 distinct CDR3 sequences, 58% observed once, and the top ten hold approximately 23%. Sample: blood. The receptors originated from a young man in good health.

The table lists this clonotype with many counts. The DNA of the CDR3 is TGCAGCGTTGACCAGGGCCAGATCGGGGAGCAGTACTTC. It encodes CSVDQGQIGEQYF. This sequence joins TRBV29-1 and TRBJ2-4; possibly TRBD1 or TRBD2 for D (5 bases each). V was shortened by 3 bases and J by 13 bases, with 19 bases between the two germline ends. The CDR3 totals 13 residues. Per germline, CDR1 SQVTM and CDR2 ANQGSEA. The entire variable domain, with the rest obtained from reference TRBV29-1 and TRBJ2-4, is as follows: SAVISQKPSRDICQRGTSLTIQCQVDSQVTMMFWYRQQPGQSLTLIATANQGSEATYESGFVIDKFPISRPNLTFSTLTVSNMSPEDSSIYLCSVDQGQIGEQYFGAGTRLSVL.

The chain joins TRBV28 to TRBJ2-5; D gene ambiguous. With 5 bases removed from V and 5 bases from J, the gap between germline ends came to 15 bases. CDR3 length: 14 residues. Germline V gene lookup returns CDR1 MDHEN and CDR2 SYDVKM. The CDR3 loop is CASSIRDGSETQYF. CDR3 nucleotides: TGTGCCAGCAGTATCCGAGACGGGTCCGAGACCCAGTACTTC.

The chain couples TRBV9 to TRBJ2-7; possible D gene TRBD2, 5 bases. The germline CDR1 and CDR2 sequences are SGDLS and YYNGEE. Trimming shortened V by 5 bases and J by 4 bases, and 19 bases separated the two germline ends. CDR3 size: 15 residues. The DNA for the CDR3 is TGTGCCAGCAGTCGTGACGGGATTCCTGATTACGAGCAGTACTTC. It translates to CASSRDGIPDYEQYF.

The rearrangement links TRBV18 to TRBJ1-4; TRBD1 agrees at 7 bases. Per the germline V gene, CDR1 is KGHSH and CDR2 is LQKENI. The CDR3 is made up of 14 amino acids. After removal of 5 bases from V and 5 bases from J, the junction contained 5 bases not matched to a gene. CDR3 region: CASSTGQDNEKLFF. CDR3 in DNA: TGTGCCAGCTCAACTGGACAGGACAATGAAAAACTGTTTTTT.

The gene calls are TRBV4-1 and TRBJ2-5, with 9 bases matching TRBD2. Germline-derived CDR1 and CDR2 are MGHRA and YSYEKL. The V gene end was trimmed by 1 base and the J gene end by 4 bases; junction bases not matched to a gene: 7. The CDR3 runs 16 residues. For the CDR3, the DNA is TGCGCCAGCAGCCAAGGCCGGGTAGCGGGAGTAGAGACCCAGTACTTC. The encoded protein is CASSQGRVAGVETQYF.

This clonotype was counted a few times. The CDR3 DNA follows: TGTGCCAGCAGCACCAGCAGACTAGCGAGTGAGCAGTTCTTC. Translating it yields CASSTSRLASEQFF. The gene calls are TRBV9 and TRBJ2-1; 8 bases match TRBD2. Germline V gene sequence: CDR1 SGDLS, CDR2 YYNGEE. Trimming cost V 4 bases and J 9 bases; bases outside gene matches: 9. The CDR3 runs to 14 residues.

This CDR3 reads CSALRTGVVFF. The DNA for the CDR3 is TGCAGTGCTTTGAGGACGGGGGTGGTGTTCTTC. The chain recombines TRBV20-1 with TRBJ2-1, with a weak D call TRBD2 (6 bases). The ends were cut back, 5 bases at V and 15 bases at J, with 17 bases in the middle. Germline CDR1 is DFQATT and CDR2 is SNEGSKA (reference sequence). The CDR3 contains 11 residues.

The chain joins TRBV6-2 or TRBV6-3 to TRBJ1-2; D perhaps matches TRBD1 (6 bases). CDR3 length: 15 residues. V dropped 7 bases and J dropped 2 bases, with 17 bases sitting between them. CDR1 is MNHEY and CDR2 is SVGEGT in the germline V gene. The CDR3 spells CASTDRFLTNYGYTF. CDR3 bases: TGTGCCAGCACGGACAGATTCTTAACCAACTATGGCTACACCTTC.

This chain links TRBV11-1 with TRBJ2-2, with 10 bases fitting TRBD1. From germline, CDR1 is SGHAT and CDR2 FQDESV (reference sequence). Losses at the gene ends were 5 bases for V and 5 bases for J; bases not matched to a gene: 8. The length of the CDR3 is 16 residues. CDR3 nucleotide sequence: TGTGCCAGCAGCCGAACGGGACAGGGGATGACCGGGGAGCTGTTTTTT. Protein: CASSRTGQGMTGELFF.

The J gene is TRBJ2-5, the V gene TRBV18; D is possibly TRBD2 (5 bases). Deletions cut 0 bases from V and 1 base from J, with 9 bases between. The CDR3 is made up of 15 amino acids. Per germline, CDR1 KGHSH and CDR2 LQKENI. CDR3 DNA sequence: TGTGCCAGCTCACCACCGGATGCGGGCCAAGAGACCCAGTACTTC. This codes for CASSPPDAGQETQYF.

This clonotype was detected a few times. V usage is TRBV28 and J usage is TRBJ2-1, with D tentatively TRBD2 (7 bases). This CDR3 contains 17 residues. Germline assignment: CDR1 MDHEN and CDR2 SYDVKM. Trimming took off 4 bases at V and 3 bases at J, with 19 bases between the two ends. Written as DNA, the CDR3 is TGTGCCAGCAGTTCCCCCGGGGGGCTAGCAAGCTACAATGAGCAGTTCTTC. As protein: CASSSPGGLASYNEQFF.

The V and J genes are TRBV11-2 and TRBJ2-7; TRBD1 agrees at 7 bases. The CDR3 extends over 14 amino acids. The V segment lost 8 bases and the J segment 0 bases; nucleotides outside the gene matches: 7. The germline V gene has CDR1 SGHAT and CDR2 FQNNGV. CDR3 loop: CASGGQSSSYEQYF. The CDR3 DNA reads as TGTGCCAGCGGGGGACAGAGCAGCTCCTACGAGCAGTACTTC. The variable domain in full, with the rest retrieved from reference TRBV11-2 and TRBJ2-7, is EAGVAQSPRYKIIEKRQSVAFWCNPISGHATLYWYQQILGQGPKLLIQFQNNGVVDDSQLPKDRFSAERLKGVDSTLKIQPAKLEDSAVYLCASGGQSSSYEQYFGPGTRLTVT.

The rearrangement links TRBV10-3 to TRBJ1-5, with D maybe TRBD1 (5 bases). V was trimmed by 1 base and J by 3 bases, leaving 10 bases between them. Germline lookup yields CDR1 ENHRY and CDR2 SYGVKD. The CDR3 length is 15 residues. The CDR3 spells CAISEFQGANQPQHF. In DNA form, the CDR3 reads TGTGCCATCAGTGAGTTTCAGGGTGCCAATCAGCCCCAGCATTTT.

The J gene is TRBJ2-7, the V gene TRBV6-2 or TRBV6-3, with TRBD2 matching 8 bases. The CDR3 spans 13 residues. The V gene end was trimmed by 6 bases and the J gene end by 7 bases; junction bases not matched to a gene: 8. CDR1 and CDR2 (germline): MNHEY, SVGEGT. CDR3 loop: CASSHSGTREQYF. CDR3 sequence (DNA): TGTGCCAGCAGCCACTCCGGGACTAGAGAGCAGTACTTC.

This clonotype appeared a few times. The gene calls are TRBV6-1 and TRBJ2-5; D not certain. The germline V and J ends were trimmed by 2 bases and 0 bases, with 7 bases remaining between them. CDR1 and CDR2 (germline): MNHNS, SASEGT. CDR3 length: 14 residues. The CDR3 DNA sequence: TGTGCCAGCAGTGAACCCGGATACCAAGAGACCCAGTACTTC. Protein sequence: CASSEPGYQETQYF.